This T cell receptor beta chain was identified in a study of T-cell reconstitution after alpha-beta-depleted transplantation in children. The library targeted TCRbeta and was prepared with unique molecular identifiers. Each CDR3 protein is one row after TCRdb ran MiXCR on the PCR reads. Of 200,000 or so distinct CDR3 sequences listed, roughly 6.3% are singletons. Germline loops: CDR1 WNHNN, CDR2 SYGVQD (reference sequence). V was shortened by 0 bases and J by 5 bases, with 12 bases between the two germline ends. The CDR3 extends over 15 amino acids. The sample consisted of PBMCs, taken before TCRalphabeta/CD19-depleted stem cell transplant. The V call is TRBV10-1, the J call TRBJ2-3; the D is unclear. The receptor was derived from a girl under three years old with combined immunodeficiency, due to receive a stem cell transplant. The CDR3 is CASSESSRLGDTQYF. CDR3 coding DNA: TGCGCCAGCAGTGAGTCCAGCCGGCTAGGAGATACGCAGTATTTT.